Reported below is one T cell receptor beta chain. Its specificity is unknown. The data were taken from a study of OX40 agonist ivuxolimab in advanced cancers. Broader study findings: More expanded clones were found, on average, in CD8+ than in CD4+ T cells.

The assay was immunoSEQ multiplex PCR, and TCRdb's table has in-frame clones only and misses some. This sample has about 42,000 clones, with 80% to 90% found just once. The TCR originated in an adult with an advanced solid tumor such as melanoma, head and neck, liver or kidney cancer. This material consisted of CD4+ or CD8+ T cells sorted from blood, taken in a trial of the OX40 agonist ivuxolimab.

CDR3 nucleotides: TGTGCCAGCAGCTTATGGACAGGGAACACCGGGGAGCTGTTTTTT. Protein sequence: CASSLWTGNTGELFF. The genes are TRBV7-2 and TRBJ2-2, with TRBD1 matching 7 bases. The CDR3 consists of 15 residues. Losses at the gene ends were 2 bases for V and 1 base for J; bases not matched to a gene: 1. The germline V gene has CDR1 SGHTA and CDR2 FQGNSA.